This T cell receptor (beta chain) was identified in a study of blood T cell repertoires in COVID-19. Study information: The study drew acute and convalescent COVID-19 samples from the United States, Italy and Spain.

Clones were read by immunoSEQ multiplex PCR, and TCRdb kept only the in-frame ones, dropping some. The sample yields over 200,000 clones, 85% to 90% seen once. Germline CDR1 reads SQVTM; CDR2 reads ANQGSEA. There are 14 residues in the CDR3. About this clone itself: A read error may produce the germline difference seen at one junction end.

Sequencing was carried out using peripheral blood. The clonotype comes from a man aged 55 to 69 who had recovered from COVID-19. The chain joins TRBV29-1 to TRBJ2-2; 7 bases are a match to TRBD1. CDR3 loop: CSVEDRANTGELFF. CDR3 in DNA: TGCAGCGTAGAAGACAGGGCGAACACCGGGGAGCTGTTTTTT.